Each of the 28 T cell receptor beta chains below was sequenced from the same sample in a study of molecular identifiers for immune sequencing clone quantification. TCRdb passed the PCR reads through MiXCR, listing each CDR3 protein once. The sample holds about 640,000 distinct CDR3 sequences, 20% seen once. Input material: naive CD8+ T cells from blood, with Jurkat cell RNA spiked in. Subset specified: FACS-sorted CD8+CD4-CCR7+CD45RA+ naive T cells. Receptors were obtained from a human donor in good health. Some libraries in this study had Jurkat cell RNA spiked in.

This clonotype was observed many times. V usage is TRBV4-1 and J usage is TRBJ1-5; D not certain. Trimming left V 5 bases short and J 3 bases short, with 11 bases between. Per germline, CDR1 MGHRA and CDR2 YSYEKL. The CDR3 has 14 amino acids. Here the CDR3 reads CASSIDTSNQPQHF. DNA of the CDR3: TGCGCCAGCAGCATTGACACGTCCAATCAGCCCCAGCATTTT.

Notes on this clonotype: This may be a read error: a much more frequent sequence differs by one nucleotide. The rearrangement links TRBV20-1 to TRBJ1-1; no clear D gene. The V and J ends lost 5 bases and 4 bases respectively, with 11 bases between them. This CDR3 has 12 amino acids. CDR1 DFQATT and CDR2 SNEGSKA come from the germline V gene (reference sequence). In DNA form, the CDR3 reads TGCAGTGCTTTCGACACCTTCACTGAAGCTTTCTTT. Its protein is CSAFDTFTEAFF.

This clonotype appeared a few times. A read error may explain this, as a much larger clone is one base away. This rearrangement joins TRBV7-9 to TRBJ2-1, with 7 bases matching TRBD2. Germline loops: CDR1 SEHNR, CDR2 FQNEAQ (reference sequence). The CDR3 is made up of 15 amino acids. The CDR3 sequence: CASSSYGSAGDEQSF. CDR3 bases: TGTGCCAGCAGCTCCTATGGTTCCGCGGGGGATGAGCAGTCCTTC.

The chain combines TRBV12-3 or TRBV12-4 with TRBJ1-2; D possibly corresponds to TRBD1 (6 bases). The CDR3 is made up of 15 amino acids. The ends were cut back, 5 bases at V and 5 bases at J, with 18 bases in the middle. The CDR3 loop is CASSPGRGAGYGYTF. The CDR3 nucleotides read TGTGCCAGCAGTCCTGGACGGGGGGCGGGATATGGCTACACCTTC.

This clonotype was observed at least ten times. The chain links TRBV29-1 to TRBJ2-1; 9 positions agree with TRBD2. The V segment lost 8 bases and the J segment 7 bases; nucleotides outside the gene matches: 12. Looked up from germline, CDR1 is SQVTM and CDR2 is ANQGSEA. The length of the CDR3 is 14 residues. CDR3 DNA: TGCAGCTCCCAAGGTAGCGGGAGTTCAAATGAGCAGTTCTTC. Translating it yields CSSQGSGSSNEQFF.

This chain joins TRBV27 and TRBJ2-6; 9 nucleotides line up with TRBD1. V lost 6 bases and J lost 0; bases outside the gene matches: 12. The CDR3 spans 19 residues. The germline V gene has CDR1 MNHEY and CDR2 SMNVEV (reference sequence). The CDR3 DNA is TGTGCCAGCAGACGAGGGACAGGGACTTCTCTCTCTGGGGCCAACGTCCTGACTTTC. The encoded protein is CASRRGTGTSLSGANVLTF.

This clonotype was counted ten times or more. The V and J genes are TRBV7-9 and TRBJ1-5, with 7 nucleotides matching TRBD1. This CDR3 has 17 residues. J lost 2 bases, V lost 4 bases, and 11 bases had no gene match. The germline V gene encodes CDR1 SEHNR and CDR2 FQNEAQ (reference sequence). CDR3: CASSSEGTVFGNQPQHF. CDR3 nucleotides: TGTGCCAGCAGCTCCGAGGGGACAGTTTTTGGCAATCAGCCCCAGCATTTT. The whole variable domain, filled in from reference TRBV7-9 and TRBJ1-5, reads DTGVSQNPRHKITKRGQNVTFRCDPISEHNRLYWYRQTLGQGPEFLTYFQNEAQLEKSRLLSDRFSAERPKGSFSTLEIQRTEQGDSAMYLCASSSEGTVFGNQPQHFGDGTRLSIL.

J is TRBJ2-1 and V is TRBV29-1, with D perhaps matching TRBD2 (5 bases). With 6 bases removed from V and 10 bases from J, the gap between germline ends came to 13 bases. There are 11 residues in the CDR3. Looked up from germline, CDR1 is SQVTM and CDR2 is ANQGSEA. Here the CDR3 reads CSVERRREQFF. The DNA for the CDR3 is TGCAGCGTCGAGCGACGGAGGGAGCAGTTCTTC.

As to this clonotype: With a much larger clone just one base away, this may be a read error. CDR3 amino acids: CASAQDRTDTEAFF. CDR3 DNA: TGTGCCAGCGCCCAGGACAGGACGGACACTGAAGCTTTCTTT. V usage is TRBV12-3 or TRBV12-4 and J usage is TRBJ1-1; TRBD1 matches at 7 bases. V lost 8 bases and J lost 3; bases outside the gene matches: 9. The CDR3 spans 14 residues.

The chain employs TRBV20-1 and TRBJ2-1, with D hard to call. The germline V gene encodes CDR1 DFQATT and CDR2 SNEGSKA (reference sequence). The CDR3 totals 15 residues. Trimming took 1 base from V and 3 from J, leaving 13 bases between them. The CDR3 here is CSARAANWGYNEQFF. The CDR3, as DNA: TGCAGTGCTAGAGCGGCGAATTGGGGCTACAATGAGCAGTTCTTC.

This clonotype came up many times. In nucleotides, the CDR3 is TGTGCCAGCAGTCCAGGGTTTCTGAACACCGGGGAGCTGTTTTTT. Encoded protein: CASSPGFLNTGELFF. The chain couples TRBV6-5 to TRBJ2-2, with a weak D call TRBD1 (5 bases). Germline V CDR1 and CDR2: MNHEY, SVGAGI. The V end was cut by 5 bases, the J end by 1 base, with 11 bases between. The CDR3 spans 15 residues.

This clonotype was detected many times. The chain recombines TRBV29-1 with TRBJ2-5; 7 bases map to TRBD2. The CDR3 loop spans 17 amino acids. Trimming took 0 bases from V and 0 from J; bases not matched to a gene: 10. The V gene's germline CDR1 is SQVTM and CDR2 ANQGSEA. CDR3 in amino acids: CSVEDWEGGGNQETQYF. DNA of the CDR3: TGCAGCGTTGAAGATTGGGAGGGTGGGGGAAACCAAGAGACCCAGTACTTC.

This clonotype was seen a handful of times. The gene calls are TRBV30 and TRBJ2-7, with D hard to call. This CDR3 contains 12 residues. The germline CDR1 and CDR2 sequences are GTSNPN and SVGIG (reference sequence). V gave up 2 bases and J gave up 3 bases, with 8 bases separating them. The CDR3 region has the DNA TGTGCCTGGAGTCGTTCGGGCTACGAGCAGTACTTC. Translation: CAWSRSGYEQYF.

V usage is TRBV6-2 or TRBV6-3 and J usage is TRBJ2-7; D unresolved. The CDR3 contains 15 residues. The V end lost 0 bases, the J end lost 2 bases, and 11 bases lay between the germline ends. The germline V gene encodes CDR1 MNHEY and CDR2 SVGEGT. CDR3 bases: TGTGCCAGCAGTTACTCGATAAACGGCGCCTACGAGCAGTACTTC. Translation gives CASSYSINGAYEQYF.

The rearrangement uses TRBV7-9 and TRBJ2-7; D not resolved. This CDR3 has 13 amino acids. CDR1 is SEHNR, CDR2 FQNEAQ, per germline (reference sequence). V lost 4 bases, J lost 6 bases, and 13 bases lay in between. Written as DNA, the CDR3 is TGTGCCAGCAGCTCAGCAATAGAAGGCGAGCAGTACTTC. Protein sequence: CASSSAIEGEQYF.

This clonotype was seen only a few times. This sequence joins TRBV19 and TRBJ1-5; 11 bases are a match to TRBD1. The V gene end was trimmed by 5 bases and the J gene end by 2 bases; junction bases not matched to a gene: 11. CDR3 length: 18 amino acids. Germline V gene lookup returns CDR1 LNHDA and CDR2 SQIVND (reference sequence). CDR3 loop: CASSPRTGGFLGNQPQHF. In DNA form, the CDR3 reads TGTGCCAGTAGTCCCCGGACAGGGGGCTTCTTGGGCAATCAGCCCCAGCATTTT.

The J gene is TRBJ1-3, the V gene TRBV28; D is unclear. CDR1 and CDR2 from the germline V gene are MDHEN and SYDVKM. The CDR3 consists of 14 residues. The V gene lost 2 bases and the J gene lost 2 bases, with 7 bases spanning the gap. CDR3 residues: CASSLEGTGNTIYF. In nucleotides, the CDR3 is TGTGCCAGCAGTTTAGAGGGTACTGGAAACACCATATATTTT.

This clonotype was counted many times. CDR3 loop: CASSQDLGWYEQYF. The CDR3 DNA is TGCGCCAGCAGCCAAGATTTGGGGTGGTACGAGCAGTACTTC. The rearrangement uses TRBV4-3 and TRBJ2-7; D gene uncertain. Germline-derived CDR1 and CDR2 are LGHNA and YSLEER. This CDR3 is built from 14 residues. The V and J ends lost 0 bases and 4 bases respectively, with 10 bases between them.

This clonotype was seen repeatedly, ten times or more. The rearrangement links TRBV19 to TRBJ2-5, with 12 bases matching TRBD1. This CDR3 contains 15 residues. CDR1 LNHDA and CDR2 SQIVND come from the germline V gene (reference sequence). After removal of 4 bases from V and 5 bases from J, the junction contained 5 bases not matched to a gene. Written as DNA, the CDR3 is TGTGCCAGTAGTACTTGGGACAGGGGGCTGGAGACCCAGTACTTC. Translated, it gives CASSTWDRGLETQYF.

This clonotype has a count of ten or more. V and J are TRBV5-1 and TRBJ2-7; TRBD1 matches at 9 bases. V lost 4 bases and J lost 0; bases outside the gene matches: 5. The CDR3 runs to 15 residues. The germline gives CDR1 SGHRS, CDR2 YFSETQ. The CDR3 spells CASSKGTGSSYEQYF. The CDR3 bases are TGCGCCAGCAGCAAAGGGACAGGGAGCTCCTACGAGCAGTACTTC.

This clonotype was counted ten times or more. The CDR3 here is CASSPIELAGGRYNEQFF. The CDR3 DNA reads TGCGCCAGCAGCCCCATCGAGTTAGCGGGAGGTCGTTACAATGAGCAGTTCTTC. J is TRBJ2-1 and V is TRBV4-1, with TRBD2 matching 10 bases. The CDR3 covers 18 residues. V dropped 4 bases and J dropped 4; count of bases not matched to a gene: 13. The germline gives CDR1 MGHRA, CDR2 YSYEKL.

This clonotype showed up just once. A read error may be the cause here, since a much bigger clone is one base away. The genes are TRBV20-1 and TRBJ2-3; D remains ambiguous. V was pared by 8 bases and J by 2 bases, with 20 bases between. CDR1 and CDR2 from the germline V gene are DFQATT and SNEGSKA (reference sequence). This CDR3 contains 15 residues. The CDR3 DNA sequence: TGCAGTTTGGGTATAGTCGGCGATTACACAGATACGCAGTATTTT. Protein: CSLGIVGDYTDTQYF.

This clonotype was counted ten times or more. J is TRBJ2-5 and V is TRBV6-6; 11 positions match TRBD2. Per germline, CDR1 MNHNY and CDR2 SVGAGI (reference sequence). This CDR3 contains 16 residues. V shed 4 bases, J shed 7 bases, and the junction held 11 bases outside the gene matches. CDR3 residues: CASSFQLAGEKGTQYF. The CDR3 bases are TGTGCCAGCAGTTTTCAACTAGCGGGAGAAAAGGGGACCCAGTACTTC.

This clonotype was counted at least ten times. The gene calls are TRBV19 and TRBJ1-1, with D perhaps matching TRBD1 (6 bases). Germline V CDR1 and CDR2: LNHDA, SQIVND (reference sequence). This CDR3 is built from 15 residues. The germline V and J ends were trimmed by 1 base and 5 bases, with 14 bases remaining between them. The CDR3 reads CASSIGSRGGTEAFF. The DNA for the CDR3 is TGTGCCAGTAGTATAGGTTCCAGGGGAGGAACTGAAGCTTTCTTT. Together with reference TRBV19 and TRBJ1-1, the CDR3 gives the full variable domain: DGGITQSPKYLFRKEGQNVTLSCEQNLNHDAMYWYRQDPGQGLRLIYYSQIVNDFQKGDIAEGYSVSREKKESFPLTVTSAQKNPTAFYLCASSIGSRGGTEAFFGQGTRLTVV.

This clonotype was counted ten times or more. The V call is TRBV6-2 or TRBV6-3, the J call TRBJ1-1; no reliable D call. CDR1 and CDR2 (germline): MNHEY, SVGEGT. This CDR3 region has 12 residues. The V end lost 4 bases, the J end lost 8 bases, and 11 bases lay between the germline ends. CDR3: CASSSQPPEAFF. In DNA, the CDR3 is TGTGCCAGCAGTTCACAGCCCCCCGAAGCTTTCTTT.

The V gene is TRBV2, the J gene TRBJ2-5; D is ambiguous. Trimming took off 8 bases at V and 5 bases at J, with 15 bases between the two ends. The V gene's germline CDR1 is SNHLY and CDR2 FYNNEI. The CDR3 runs 13 residues. As DNA, the CDR3 is TGTGCCAGCCATAGATACGACGGGGAGACCCAGTACTTC. Translated: CASHRYDGETQYF.

This clonotype showed up many times. The V gene is TRBV7-9, the J gene TRBJ2-5; D not resolved. V lost 6 bases and J lost 1, with 15 bases in between. From germline, CDR1 is SEHNR and CDR2 FQNEAQ (reference sequence). The CDR3 consists of 15 residues. The CDR3 DNA reads as TGTGCCAGCAGACCCTCCGCGGTTTCCCAAGAGACCCAGTACTTC. Protein: CASRPSAVSQETQYF.

This chain links TRBV12-3 or TRBV12-4 with TRBJ1-4; 11 positions match TRBD1. The J segment lost 8 bases and the V segment lost 6 bases, leaving 5 bases of the junction unmatched. The CDR3 covers 14 residues. The CDR3 DNA reads as TGTGCCAGCAGACCGGACAGGGGGCAAGAAAAACTGTTTTTT. Its protein product is CASRPDRGQEKLFF.